The subject of this entry is one TCR beta chain. Antigen unknown. The CDR3 spans 15 residues. Trimming cost V 4 bases and J 5 bases; bases outside gene matches: 9. The germline V gene encodes CDR1 SGHDT and CDR2 YYEEEE. This entry is derived from a study of cytomegalovirus exposure and HLA in healthy donors. Whole-study context: Among about 179 million T cells, an earlier analysis found 120 million or so unique TCR beta sequences.

60 Vbeta and 13 Jbeta primers were used in PCR. TCRdb keeps only in-frame clones here, not all; method: immunoSEQ multiplex PCR. In the table there are 130,000 to 150,000 clones, nearly 80% of which are singletons. Overall study findings and caveats: Common viral pathogens were later found to be apparently linked to several of the most significant clusters. Most subjects' HLA-A and HLA-B alleles were reportedly predicted from TCR beta sequences.

Material: PBMCs. The V call is TRBV5-6, the J call TRBJ2-7, with 10 positions matching TRBD2. This sequence originates from a man aged 35-49 years in good health and CMV-seropositive. The CDR3, as DNA: TGTGCCAGCAGCGGAGCGGGAGGGCCCTTCCACGAGCAGTACTTC. Translation: CASSGAGGPFHEQYF.